The rows below give T cell receptor beta chains drawn from one sample of a study of shared clonotypes between healthy human individuals. Method: immunoSEQ multiplex PCR; TCRdb's copy keeps in-frame clones and lacks some. The sample contains 2 million to 2.5 million clones, 85% to 95% of which appear only once. Sequencing was performed on naive CD4+ T cells from PBMCs. The source is a man younger than 35 in good health. Some clones in this sample may be carry-over from other donors' samples. CDR3s include the opening cysteine and the closing phenylalanine or tryptophan. The D gene is left open where the match is weak. Size tells how often a clone was seen (once, few, many) or the class of an expanded clone, and some rows leave it out.

J gene: TRBJ1-2
D gene: -
clone size: -
V gene: TRBV6-1
CDR3 DNA: TGTGCCAGCAGTCCGACAGATGCCTATGGCTACACCTTC
CDR3 protein: CASSPTDAYGYTF

J gene: TRBJ2-3
D gene: -
clone size: -
V gene: TRBV30
CDR3 DNA: TGTGCCTGGAGCCCACGTGGTAGCGGAACCCCACCTAGCACAGATACGCAGTATTTT
CDR3 protein: CAWSPRGSGTPPSTDTQYF

J gene: TRBJ2-7
D gene: TRBD2
clone size: -
V gene: TRBV4-2
CDR3 DNA: TGTGCCAGCAGCCAAGGGCCTAGCGGGAGTGCTTCCTACGAGCAGTACTTC
CDR3 protein: CASSQGPSGSASYEQYF

J gene: TRBJ2-2
D gene: TRBD1
clone size: -
V gene: TRBV19
CDR3 DNA: TGTGCCAGTAGTATAAGGACAGGGGGATTGGAGCTGTTTTTT
CDR3 protein: CASSIRTGGLELFF

J gene: TRBJ2-7
D gene: -
clone size: -
V gene: TRBV12-5
CDR3 DNA: TGTGCTAGTGGTTTGGTTGGAACAGGTGAGCAGTACTTC
CDR3 protein: CASGLVGTGEQYF

J gene: TRBJ2-3
D gene: -
clone size: -
V gene: TRBV5-6
CDR3 DNA: TGTGCCAGCAGACTCTATTCTAGAGATACGCAGTATTTT
CDR3 protein: CASRLYSRDTQYF

J gene: TRBJ2-3
D gene: -
clone size: -
V gene: TRBV5-1
CDR3 DNA: TGCGCCAGCAGCTTGGTTGGGGGATCGGACACAGATACGCAGTATTTT
CDR3 protein: CASSLVGGSDTDTQYF

J gene: TRBJ2-7
D gene: TRBD1
clone size: -
V gene: TRBV19
CDR3 DNA: TGTGCCAGTAGTATGGGAGGGACAGGGCCCTACGAGCAGTACTTC
CDR3 protein: CASSMGGTGPYEQYF

J gene: TRBJ1-1
D gene: -
clone size: -
V gene: TRBV25-1
CDR3 DNA: TGTGCCAGCAACCAAATGGGGCATCGGACTGAAGCTTTCTTT
CDR3 protein: CASNQMGHRTEAFF

J gene: TRBJ1-4
D gene: -
clone size: -
V gene: TRBV9
CDR3 DNA: TGTGCCAGCAGCGCAGGGATTTCTGAAAAACTGTTTTTT
CDR3 protein: CASSAGISEKLFF

J gene: TRBJ1-6
D gene: -
clone size: -
V gene: TRBV6-5
CDR3 DNA: TGTGCCAGCAGTAGCGCCCCCTATTCACCCCTCCACTTT
CDR3 protein: CASSSAPYSPLHF

J gene: TRBJ2-1
D gene: TRBD2
clone size: -
V gene: TRBV5-1
CDR3 DNA: TGCGCCAGCAGCTTGGTTCTGGCCTCTGGGCTAGCGGGAAGGGGGGAGCAGTTCTTC
CDR3 protein: CASSLVLASGLAGRGEQFF

J gene: TRBJ1-2
D gene: -
clone size: -
V gene: TRBV5-1
CDR3 DNA: TGCGCCAGCAGCTTAGGCGGGCAGGGTTATGGCTACACCTTC
CDR3 protein: CASSLGGQGYGYTF

J gene: TRBJ1-3
D gene: -
clone size: -
V gene: TRBV11-3
CDR3 DNA: TGTGCCAGCAGCTTAGACGGGGGTGCTGGAAACACCATATATTTT
CDR3 protein: CASSLDGGAGNTIYF

J gene: TRBJ2-5
D gene: -
clone size: -
V gene: TRBV5-1
CDR3 DNA: TGCGCCAGCAGTATTTCCGGGACACCGTACCAAGAGACCCAGTACTTC
CDR3 protein: CASSISGTPYQETQYF

J gene: TRBJ1-3
D gene: -
clone size: -
V gene: TRBV2
CDR3 DNA: TGTGCCAGCAGTGAAGGTGCAACTGTTACCATATATTTT
CDR3 protein: CASSEGATVTIYF

J gene: TRBJ1-3
D gene: -
clone size: -
V gene: TRBV2
CDR3 DNA: TGTGCCAGCAGTGAGCAGGGTTCAGGAAACACCATATATTTT
CDR3 protein: CASSEQGSGNTIYF

J gene: TRBJ1-1
D gene: -
clone size: -
V gene: TRBV10-3
CDR3 DNA: TGTGCCATCAGAAAGGACGGCTTGAACACTGAAGCTTTCTTT
CDR3 protein: CAIRKDGLNTEAFF

J gene: TRBJ2-1
D gene: -
clone size: -
V gene: TRBV6-5
CDR3 DNA: TGTGCCAGCAGTTACTCGAACGGCGGGAACTACAATGAGCAGTTCTTC
CDR3 protein: CASSYSNGGNYNEQFF

J gene: TRBJ1-5
D gene: -
clone size: -
V gene: TRBV30
CDR3 DNA: TGTGCCTGGAGTGTATCCCAGTTGCATCAGCCCCAGCATTTT
CDR3 protein: CAWSVSQLHQPQHF

J gene: TRBJ1-3
D gene: -
clone size: once
V gene: TRBV18
CDR3 DNA: TGTGCCAGCTCACCGGTGGCAACAGGCACTAGCTCTGGAAACACCATATATTTT
CDR3 protein: CASSPVATGTSSGNTIYF

J gene: TRBJ2-1
D gene: -
clone size: -
V gene: TRBV14
CDR3 DNA: TGTGCCAGCAGCCAAGGACTAGGTTACGGCAATGAGCAGTTCTTC
CDR3 protein: CASSQGLGYGNEQFF

J gene: TRBJ2-7
D gene: TRBD2
clone size: -
V gene: TRBV18
CDR3 DNA: TGTGCCAGCTCACCTCGACTAGCGGGAGTTTACGAGCAGTACTTC
CDR3 protein: CASSPRLAGVYEQYF

J gene: TRBJ2-7
D gene: -
clone size: -
V gene: TRBV11-2
CDR3 DNA: TGTGCCAGCAGCTTTCTTCGTCTAGCTGGCGCCTACGAGCAGTACTTC
CDR3 protein: CASSFLRLAGAYEQYF

J gene: TRBJ2-7
D gene: -
clone size: -
V gene: TRBV15
CDR3 DNA: TGTGCCACCAGCAGAGATAGGTACGAGCAGTACTTC
CDR3 protein: CATSRDRYEQYF

J gene: TRBJ2-7
D gene: -
clone size: -
V gene: TRBV18
CDR3 DNA: TGTGCCAGCTCACCGATCCCCCTCGGCGAGCAGTACTTC
CDR3 protein: CASSPIPLGEQYF

J gene: TRBJ2-3
D gene: TRBD2
clone size: once
V gene: TRBV5-1
CDR3 DNA: TGCGCCAGCAGCCAAGGGACTAGAGGTTCCACAGATACGCAGTATTTT
CDR3 protein: CASSQGTRGSTDTQYF

J gene: TRBJ1-2
D gene: -
clone size: -
V gene: TRBV28
CDR3 DNA: TGTGCCAGCAGCGTAAGAGACAATAATGGCTACACCTTC
CDR3 protein: CASSVRDNNGYTF

J gene: TRBJ2-2
D gene: -
clone size: -
V gene: TRBV7-3
CDR3 DNA: TGTGCCAGCAGCTTAACAGGGAACACCGGGGAGCTGTTTTTT
CDR3 protein: CASSLTGNTGELFF

J gene: TRBJ2-1
D gene: -
clone size: -
V gene: TRBV28
CDR3 DNA: TGTGCCAGCAGTCCAGGGGGTGGAAGGGGAGGCAATGAGCAGTTCTTC
CDR3 protein: CASSPGGGRGGNEQFF

J gene: TRBJ1-1
D gene: -
clone size: -
V gene: TRBV28
CDR3 DNA: TGTGCCAGCACCACAACCCCCCCGAACACTGAAGCTTTCTTT
CDR3 protein: CASTTTPPNTEAFF

J gene: TRBJ2-1
D gene: -
clone size: -
V gene: TRBV7-9
CDR3 DNA: TGTGCCAGCAGCTTAGCCCCCAGGAGGTACTACAATGAGCAGTTCTTC
CDR3 protein: CASSLAPRRYYNEQFF

J gene: TRBJ1-3
D gene: TRBD1
clone size: -
V gene: TRBV5-1
CDR3 DNA: TGCGCCAGCAGCCACGGGACAGGCTCTGGAAACACCATATATTTT
CDR3 protein: CASSHGTGSGNTIYF

J gene: TRBJ1-1
D gene: TRBD1
clone size: -
V gene: TRBV18
CDR3 DNA: TGTGCCAGCTCACCCCAAACAGGGGGTTCGGACACTGAAGCTTTCTTT
CDR3 protein: CASSPQTGGSDTEAFF

J gene: TRBJ2-1
D gene: -
clone size: -
V gene: TRBV5-1
CDR3 DNA: TGCGCCAGCAACTCCAAGAGTTCGGCGGGATACAATGAGCAGTTCTTC
CDR3 protein: CASNSKSSAGYNEQFF

J gene: TRBJ2-3
D gene: -
clone size: -
V gene: TRBV18
CDR3 DNA: TGTGCCAGCTCACAATTGATTGGGAGAATCGGTTCAGATACGCAGTATTTT
CDR3 protein: CASSQLIGRIGSDTQYF

J gene: TRBJ1-4
D gene: -
clone size: -
V gene: TRBV18
CDR3 DNA: TGTGCCAGCTCACCAAGCGGGACATTCGAAAAACTGTTTTTT
CDR3 protein: CASSPSGTFEKLFF

J gene: TRBJ2-5
D gene: TRBD1
clone size: -
V gene: TRBV11-3
CDR3 DNA: TGTGCCAGCAGCCTCAGACAGGGTGAGACCCAGTACTTC
CDR3 protein: CASSLRQGETQYF

J gene: TRBJ1-2
D gene: -
clone size: once
V gene: TRBV20-1
CDR3 DNA: TGCAGTGCTACGCAACTCGATGGCTACACCTTC
CDR3 protein: CSATQLDGYTF

J gene: TRBJ2-2
D gene: -
clone size: -
V gene: TRBV6-5
CDR3 DNA: TGTGCCAGCAGGGAGCTCAGGGACACCGGGGAGCTGTTTTTT
CDR3 protein: CASRELRDTGELFF

J gene: TRBJ1-4
D gene: TRBD1
clone size: -
V gene: TRBV30
CDR3 DNA: TGTGCCTGGAGTGTATCGGACAGGGGATTGGGAAAACTGTTTTTT
CDR3 protein: CAWSVSDRGLGKLFF

J gene: TRBJ2-1
D gene: TRBD2
clone size: -
V gene: TRBV11-1
CDR3 DNA: TGTGCCAGCAGCTGGGCGGGAGGGCCTCAGAATGAGCAGTTCTTC
CDR3 protein: CASSWAGGPQNEQFF

J gene: TRBJ1-2
D gene: -
clone size: -
V gene: TRBV19
CDR3 DNA: TGTGCCATCACCGGGCCCCGGGGCCTCCGTTATGGCTACACCTTC
CDR3 protein: CAITGPRGLRYGYTF

J gene: TRBJ1-4
D gene: -
clone size: -
V gene: TRBV7-9
CDR3 DNA: TGTGCCAGCAGCCAAACAGTGCCCAGGGAAAAACTGTTTTTT
CDR3 protein: CASSQTVPREKLFF

J gene: TRBJ1-5
D gene: -
clone size: -
V gene: TRBV6-5
CDR3 DNA: TGTGCCAGCAGGCAAACAGGACAGCCCTATCAGCCCCAGCATTTT
CDR3 protein: CASRQTGQPYQPQHF

J gene: TRBJ2-7
D gene: -
clone size: -
V gene: TRBV6-6
CDR3 DNA: TGTGCCAGCAGTTACTCGATACCGACTCCCTACGAGCAGTACTTC
CDR3 protein: CASSYSIPTPYEQYF

J gene: TRBJ2-7
D gene: -
clone size: -
V gene: TRBV30
CDR3 DNA: TGTGCCTGGAGCGGACCGGGGGCAGGGGGCTCCTACGAGCAGTACTTC
CDR3 protein: CAWSGPGAGGSYEQYF

J gene: TRBJ2-7
D gene: -
clone size: -
V gene: TRBV7-3
CDR3 DNA: TGTGCCAGCAGCCCCGGTGGCCTATACCAGCAGTACTTC
CDR3 protein: CASSPGGLYQQYF

J gene: TRBJ2-7
D gene: TRBD2
clone size: -
V gene: TRBV27
CDR3 DNA: TGTGCCAGCAGCGAAAGAGCGCTAGCGGGAGGTTTTCCCCTCTACGAGCAGTACTTC
CDR3 protein: CASSERALAGGFPLYEQYF

J gene: TRBJ2-7
D gene: -
clone size: -
V gene: TRBV4-2
CDR3 DNA: TGTGCCAGCAGCCCCGGGCAGGGTAATATCGACGAGCAGTACTTC
CDR3 protein: CASSPGQGNIDEQYF

J gene: TRBJ1-1
D gene: -
clone size: -
V gene: TRBV4-3
CDR3 DNA: TGCGCCAGCAGCCAAGATCTTCTGACAGCGAACACTGAAGCTTTCTTT
CDR3 protein: CASSQDLLTANTEAFF